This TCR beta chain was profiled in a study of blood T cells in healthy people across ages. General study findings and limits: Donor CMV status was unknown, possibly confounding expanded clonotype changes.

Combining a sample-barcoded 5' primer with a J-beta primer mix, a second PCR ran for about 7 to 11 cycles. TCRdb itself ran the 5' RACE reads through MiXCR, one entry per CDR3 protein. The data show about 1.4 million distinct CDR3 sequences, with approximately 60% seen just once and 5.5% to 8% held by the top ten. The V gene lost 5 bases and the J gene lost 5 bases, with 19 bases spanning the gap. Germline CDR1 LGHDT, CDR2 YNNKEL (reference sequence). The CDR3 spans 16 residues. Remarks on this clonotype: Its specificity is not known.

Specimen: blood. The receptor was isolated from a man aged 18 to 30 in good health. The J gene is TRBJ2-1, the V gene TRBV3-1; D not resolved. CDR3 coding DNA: TGTGCCAGCAGCACTCGAAAATATCTACCTAACAATGAGCAGTTCTTC. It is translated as CASSTRKYLPNNEQFF.